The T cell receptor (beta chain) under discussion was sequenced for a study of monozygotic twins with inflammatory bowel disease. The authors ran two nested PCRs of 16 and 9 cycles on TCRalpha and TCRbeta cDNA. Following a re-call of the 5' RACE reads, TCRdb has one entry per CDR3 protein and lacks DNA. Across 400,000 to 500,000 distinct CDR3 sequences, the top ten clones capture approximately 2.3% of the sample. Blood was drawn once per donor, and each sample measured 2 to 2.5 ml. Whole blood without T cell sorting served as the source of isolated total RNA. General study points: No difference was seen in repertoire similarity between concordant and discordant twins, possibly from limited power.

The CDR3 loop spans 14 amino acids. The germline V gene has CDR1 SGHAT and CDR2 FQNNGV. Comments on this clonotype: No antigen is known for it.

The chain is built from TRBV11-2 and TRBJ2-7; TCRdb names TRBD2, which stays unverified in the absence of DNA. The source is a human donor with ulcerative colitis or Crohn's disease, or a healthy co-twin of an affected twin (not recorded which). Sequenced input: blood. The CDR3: CASSFGLATGEQYF.